The entry below describes one T cell receptor (beta chain). Only one count was recorded for this clone. No cognate antigen has been identified for it. No per-base quality is available; no much larger clone lies one base away. TCRbeta CDR3 regions were amplified from genomic DNA by means of the immunoSEQ Assay, a bias-controlled multiplex PCR. On the study's bioinformatics: Within the assay, amplification of reference gene primers was used to estimate how many nucleated cells each sample contained. To quantify the absolute abundance of each unique TCRbeta CDR3 rearrangement, sequence reads were collapsed and filtered. Productive Simpson clonality was computed per sample as the square root of Simpson's diversity index over productive rearrangements. TCRdb mirrors the immuneACCESS table, restricted to in-frame sequences. Some clones are absent from its copies; in checked studies, under half trace to an unresolved V gene, and the reason for the others is unknown. Clonal size and the V and J genes are those of that table, whereas D and trimming came from the DNA. A total of 400,000 to 500,000 clones appear in this sample, over 75% of them only once. Of the sample, approximately 1.3% is held by the ten largest clones.

This entry is derived from a study of blood T cell repertoires in COVID-19 (dated by TCRdb to about 2020). Background on the whole study: Samples from collaborators originated in the United States, Italy and Spain and spanned both the acute and convalescent phases of COVID-19. The material from the prospective study consisted of cDNA or gDNA derived from T cells, B-cell-depleted T cells, or PBMCs. Subjects who had been exposed to COVID-19, were actively infected with it, or had recovered from it provided the deeply sampled blood TCRbeta repertoires that made up the dataset. The repertoires were made available in a free public database intended to serve as a resource for research on the immune response to SARS-CoV-2. Samples came from the ongoing ImmuneRACE study (first 160 participants) plus 1,254 subjects from 6 global collaborators. Sample metadata almost always included a de-identified subject ID, COVID-19 status, age in years and sex. Where available, HLA class I and class II types were taken from metadata supplied by the sample provider and were not determined by assay-based typing.

Participants in the prospective study were enrolled through a virtual design, were aged about 18 to 89 years, and lived in 20 to 30 United States geographic areas. In the prospective study, cohorts were assigned on the basis of participant-reported clinical history obtained from a screening survey and a study questionnaire. Exposed participants had been in contact, within 2 weeks of entering the study, with a person who had a PCR-confirmed or clinician-diagnosed case of COVID-19. In the prospective study, whole blood, serum and a nasopharyngeal or oropharyngeal swab were collected from each participant by mobile phlebotomists. Participants in the prospective study had the option to provide additional blood draws and questionnaires over a roughly 2-month period. Before DNA extraction, blood samples from the prospective study were shipped at room temperature or frozen. In the germline V gene, CDR1 corresponds to WSHSY and CDR2 to SAAADI. Trimming removed 3 bases from V and 10 bases from J; the gene matches leave 12 bases unexplained. Including cysteine and phenylalanine, the CDR3 has 15 amino acids. Only CDR3 DNA is held: 45 bases, read in frame from base 1.

Overall study outcomes, separate from this receptor: The amount of clinical and demographic metadata varied by source and participant and was provided uncurated.

This TCR was sampled from a young woman who had been exposed to COVID-19. The chain uses TRBV10-2 and TRBJ2-3; 8 junctional bases match TRBD2. Sequences were obtained from PBMCs or T cells enriched from blood (not recorded which). This receptor carries the CDR3 CASSDYRGRGVAQYF. The bases read TGCGCCAGCAGTGACTACCGGGGGCGGGGGGTGGCGCAGTATTTT.